The present T cell receptor (beta chain) was sequenced within a study of graft-versus-host responses after intestinal transplantation (dated by TCRdb to the early 2020s). A note on the overall study: The transplants that recipients received were multivisceral, liver-intestinal, or isolated intestinal. Donor T cell macrochimerism was defined as a peak of at least 4% donor T cells among recipient peripheral blood mononuclear cells. Alloreactive clones were identified by sequencing pre-transplant mixed lymphocyte reaction products and comparing these products with unstimulated pre-transplant donor and recipient T cells. Bulk TCR-beta CDR3 sequencing was used to track graft-versus-host and host-versus-graft alloreactive T cell clones in the graft, circulation and bone marrow after intestinal transplantation. Anti-thymocyte globulin induction was given to all recipients, followed by maintenance tacrolimus and steroids for 2 to 4 years. Samples from a few later patients were sequenced in-house on an Illumina MiSeq with MiXCR processing rather than by the commercial service. The cohort enrolled under 25 intestinal transplant recipients including one retransplant, and a few patients lacking pretransplant specimens were excluded. Overall study outcomes, separate from this receptor: Early after transplant, peak levels of circulating GvH clones were associated with declines in HvG clones. GvH clones were detected in recipient bone marrow, and some appeared earlier in ileal mucosa or blood, consistent with an intestinal mucosal origin. The conclusions were limited by the relatively low number and heterogeneity of the intestinal transplant patients. In the allografts of patients with donor T cell macrochimerism, GvH to HvG T cell clonal ratios were high.

The library was built by means of the immunoSEQ multiplex PCR assay. For most patients, genomic DNA was isolated with the Qiagen DNeasy Blood and Tissue Kit and sent frozen to Adaptive Biotechnologies for TCR sequencing. For most patients, high-throughput TCR-beta CDR3 sequencing of genomic DNA was performed by Adaptive Biotechnologies. The original pipeline was this. Adaptive's ImmunoSEQ software supplied the TCR sequencing data for 15 to 20 patients, while MiXCR and VDJtools were used to process three other patients. To correct CD4 versus CD8 sorting errors, sequences present in both subsets at a frequency ratio below 5:1 were removed. CDR3 nucleotide sequences shared between donor and recipient were removed because their origin could not be assigned. Alloreactive clones required at least 2-fold expansion over unstimulated cells and minimum CFSE-low frequency of 0.002% (template counts) or 0.001% (read counts). A clone was considered mappable if detected in the sequenced pre-transplant spleen, lymph node, or MLR CFSE-low populations of the donor or recipient. Cumulative frequency of alloreactive clones was calculated as a percentage of all sequences weighted by copy number. TCRdb carries this immuneACCESS record with in-frame sequences only. Its versions omit some clonotypes, under half of them owing to an unresolved V gene in the studies checked, with the rest unexplained. The V and J calls and clone size were taken over from that table, and D and trimming were inferred from the DNA. This sample comprises about 120,000 clones, approximately 95% of them detected only once. The ten largest clones take up roughly 3.5% of the sample.

Trimming leaves V shorter by 1 base and J shorter by 3 bases, with the junction holding 8 bases beyond the gene matches. The CDR3, cysteine through phenylalanine, is 18 amino acids long. The entry retains the CDR3 DNA only, 54 bases that are in frame from base 1. The CDR1 and CDR2 encoded by the germline V gene are LGHNA and YSLEER. In the paper's terms, the time point label means: cells obtained before transplantation from donor or recipient. CD3+CD4+ and CD3+CD8+ populations were FACS-sorted from unstimulated pre-transplant donor and recipient cells taken from spleen or lymph nodes. In regard to this clone: Its target antigen remains unknown. No clone much larger than this one lies a single base away; base qualities are absent.

The V and J segments used are TRBV4-3 and TRBJ2-1; 11 junctional bases match TRBD2. Here the sequenced sample was unstimulated CD8+ T cells sorted from spleen or lymph node cells, taken before intestinal transplant. This receptor was obtained from a human donor who received an intestinal transplant. The nucleotides are TGCGCCAGCAGCCAAGGGACTAGCGGGTCCTGGAGCTACAATGAGCAGTTCTTC. Translated, this is CASSQGTSGSWSYNEQFF.